This T cell receptor (beta chain) stems from a study of blood T cells in healthy people across ages. A word on this clonotype: Its target is not known.

Combining a sample-barcoded 5' primer with a J-beta primer mix, a second PCR ran for roughly 6 to 12 cycles. TCRdb recomputed calls from the 5' RACE reads with MiXCR, one row per CDR3 protein. The data hold 1.5 million to 2 million distinct CDR3 sequences, with approximately 30% observed a single time. Germline lookup yields CDR1 DFQATT and CDR2 SNEGSKA (reference sequence). Trimming took 5 bases from V and 6 from J, leaving 17 bases between them. CDR3 length: 14 residues. Study-level points and caveats: When set beside aged donors, long-lived donors presented more naive CD4+ cells and higher diversity. Age advanced and TCR beta diversity per million T cells fell, roughly linearly.

This TCR was sampled from a woman in her thirties in good health. This chain uses TRBV20-1 with TRBJ2-1; D not certain. Sequenced input: blood. The CDR3 bases are TGCAGTGCTGGTCCTCAGATACCGGGCAATGAGCAGTTCTTC. This encodes CSAGPQIPGNEQFF.